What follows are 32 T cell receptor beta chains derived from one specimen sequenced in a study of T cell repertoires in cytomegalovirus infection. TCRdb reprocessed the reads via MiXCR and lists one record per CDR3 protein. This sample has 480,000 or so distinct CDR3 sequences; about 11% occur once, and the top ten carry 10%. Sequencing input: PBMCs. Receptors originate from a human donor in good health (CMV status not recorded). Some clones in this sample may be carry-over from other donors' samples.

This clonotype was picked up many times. CDR3 nucleotides: TGTGCCAGCAGCCCCTCTAGGGGGGATTCTGCAGAGCAGTACTTC. Amino acids: CASSPSRGDSAEQYF. The rearrangement joins TRBV3-1 to TRBJ2-7; either TRBD1 or TRBD2 may supply D (6 bases each). Trimming took 4 bases from V and 7 from J, leaving 20 bases between them. Germline V lookup: CDR1 LGHDT, CDR2 YNNKEL (reference sequence). The CDR3 has 15 amino acids.

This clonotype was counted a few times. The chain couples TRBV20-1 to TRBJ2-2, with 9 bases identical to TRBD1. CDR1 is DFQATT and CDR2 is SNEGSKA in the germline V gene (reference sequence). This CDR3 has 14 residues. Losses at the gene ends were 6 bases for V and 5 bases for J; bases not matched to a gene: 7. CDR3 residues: CSALQGAVTGELFF. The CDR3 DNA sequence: TGCAGTGCCCTACAGGGGGCCGTAACCGGGGAGCTGTTTTTT.

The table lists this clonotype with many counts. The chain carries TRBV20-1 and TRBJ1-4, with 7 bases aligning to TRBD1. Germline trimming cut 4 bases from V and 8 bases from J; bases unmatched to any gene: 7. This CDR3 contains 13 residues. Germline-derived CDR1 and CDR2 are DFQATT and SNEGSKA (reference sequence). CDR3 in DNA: TGCAGTGCTACGGAGGGGGCTGGGGAAAAACTGTTTTTT. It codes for CSATEGAGEKLFF.

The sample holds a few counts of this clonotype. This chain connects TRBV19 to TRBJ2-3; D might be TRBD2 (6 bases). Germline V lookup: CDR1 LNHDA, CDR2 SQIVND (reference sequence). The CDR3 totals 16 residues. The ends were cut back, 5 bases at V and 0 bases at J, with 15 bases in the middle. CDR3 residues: CASSSEGILSTDTQYF. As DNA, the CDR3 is TGTGCCAGTAGTTCGGAGGGCATCTTGAGCACAGATACGCAGTATTTT.

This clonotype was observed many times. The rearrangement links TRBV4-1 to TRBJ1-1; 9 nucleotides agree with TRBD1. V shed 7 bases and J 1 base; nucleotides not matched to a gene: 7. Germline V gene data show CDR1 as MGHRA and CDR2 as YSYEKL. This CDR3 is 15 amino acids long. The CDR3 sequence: CASMTTGGPNTEAFF. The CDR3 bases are TGCGCCAGCATGACGACAGGGGGACCGAACACTGAAGCTTTCTTT.

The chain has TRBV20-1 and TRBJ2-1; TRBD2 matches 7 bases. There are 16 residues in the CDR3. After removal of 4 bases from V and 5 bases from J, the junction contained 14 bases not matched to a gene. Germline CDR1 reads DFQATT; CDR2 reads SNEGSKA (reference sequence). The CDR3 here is CSAKLGLTLRDNEQFF. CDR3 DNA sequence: TGCAGTGCTAAATTGGGACTAACCCTTCGTGACAATGAGCAGTTCTTC.

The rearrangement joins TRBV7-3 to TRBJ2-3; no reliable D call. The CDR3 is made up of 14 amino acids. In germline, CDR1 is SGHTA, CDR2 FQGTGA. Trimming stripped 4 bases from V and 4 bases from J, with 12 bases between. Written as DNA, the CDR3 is TGTGCCAGCAGCTCCGGACGAACTGCAGATACGCAGTATTTT. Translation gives CASSSGRTADTQYF.

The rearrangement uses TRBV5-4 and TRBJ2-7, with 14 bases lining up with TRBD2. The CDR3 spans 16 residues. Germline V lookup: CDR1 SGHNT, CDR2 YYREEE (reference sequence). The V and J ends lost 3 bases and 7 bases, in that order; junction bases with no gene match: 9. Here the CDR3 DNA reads TGTGCCAGCAGCTCCGGGACTAGCGGGAGTTTGGGTGAGCAGTACTTC. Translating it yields CASSSGTSGSLGEQYF.

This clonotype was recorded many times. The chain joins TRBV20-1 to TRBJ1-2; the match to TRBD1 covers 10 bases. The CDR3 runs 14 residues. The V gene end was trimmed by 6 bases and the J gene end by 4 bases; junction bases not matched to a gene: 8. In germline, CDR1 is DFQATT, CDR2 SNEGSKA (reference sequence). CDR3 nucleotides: TGCAGTGCACCTCGACAGGGGGCGGGCTATGGCTACACCTTC. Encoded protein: CSAPRQGAGYGYTF.

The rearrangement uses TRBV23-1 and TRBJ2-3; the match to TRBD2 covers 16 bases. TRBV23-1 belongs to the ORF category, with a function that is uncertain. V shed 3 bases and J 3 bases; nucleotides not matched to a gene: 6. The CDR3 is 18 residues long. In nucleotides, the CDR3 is TGCGCCAGCAGTCATTCTGGGACTAGCGGGAGGGGGACAGATACGCAGTATTTT. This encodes CASSHSGTSGRGTDTQYF.

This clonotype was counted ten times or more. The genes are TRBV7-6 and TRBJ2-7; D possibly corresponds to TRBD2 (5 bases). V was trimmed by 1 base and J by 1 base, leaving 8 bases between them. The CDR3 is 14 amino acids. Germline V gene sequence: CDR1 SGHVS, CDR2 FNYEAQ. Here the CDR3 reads CASSLERDSYEQYF. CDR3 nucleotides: TGTGCCAGCAGCTTAGAACGGGATTCCTACGAGCAGTACTTC.

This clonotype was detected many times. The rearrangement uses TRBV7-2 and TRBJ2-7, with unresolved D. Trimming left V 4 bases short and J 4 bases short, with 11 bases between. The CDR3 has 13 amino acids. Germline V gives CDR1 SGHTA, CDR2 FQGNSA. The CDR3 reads CASSYFTNYEQYF. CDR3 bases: TGTGCCAGCAGCTATTTTACCAATTACGAGCAGTACTTC.

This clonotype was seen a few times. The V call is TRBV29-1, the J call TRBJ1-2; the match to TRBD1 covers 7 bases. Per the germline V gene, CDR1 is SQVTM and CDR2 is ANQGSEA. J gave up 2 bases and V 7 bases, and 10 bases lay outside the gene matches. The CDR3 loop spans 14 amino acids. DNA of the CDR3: TGCAGCGCCGTAACGACAGGGATAAACTATGGCTACACCTTC. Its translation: CSAVTTGINYGYTF.

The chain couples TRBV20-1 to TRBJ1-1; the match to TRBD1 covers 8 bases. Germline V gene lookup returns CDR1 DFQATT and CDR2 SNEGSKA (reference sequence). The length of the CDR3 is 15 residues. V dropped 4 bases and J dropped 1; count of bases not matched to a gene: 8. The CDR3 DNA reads TGCAGTGCTAAGAACTTTGACAGGGGGAACACTGAAGCTTTCTTT. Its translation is CSAKNFDRGNTEAFF.

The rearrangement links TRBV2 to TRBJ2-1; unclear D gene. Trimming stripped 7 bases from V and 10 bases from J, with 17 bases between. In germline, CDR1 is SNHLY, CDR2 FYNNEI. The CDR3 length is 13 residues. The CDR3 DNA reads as TGTGCCAGCACGTTGATATTGGGCAGCGAGCAGTTCTTC. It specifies CASTLILGSEQFF.

CDR3 sequence: CAWSSASGRANIQYF. In nucleotides, the CDR3 is TGTGCCTGGAGTAGTGCTAGCGGGAGGGCCAACATTCAGTACTTC. The rearrangement uses TRBV30 and TRBJ2-4; TRBD2 matches 12 bases. J lost 7 bases, V lost 2 bases, and 6 bases had no gene match. The CDR3 spans 15 residues. Germline V gene data show CDR1 as GTSNPN and CDR2 as SVGIG (reference sequence).

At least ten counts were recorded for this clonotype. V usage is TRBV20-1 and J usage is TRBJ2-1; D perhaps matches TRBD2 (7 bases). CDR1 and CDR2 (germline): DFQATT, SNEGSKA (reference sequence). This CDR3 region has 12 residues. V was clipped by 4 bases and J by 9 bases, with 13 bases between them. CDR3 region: CSAIEGGSEQFF. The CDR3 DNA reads TGCAGTGCTATAGAGGGGGGGAGTGAGCAGTTCTTC.

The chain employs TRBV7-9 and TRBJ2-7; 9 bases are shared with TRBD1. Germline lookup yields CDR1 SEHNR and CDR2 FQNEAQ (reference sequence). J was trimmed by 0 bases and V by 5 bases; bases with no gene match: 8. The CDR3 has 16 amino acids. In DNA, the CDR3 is TGTGCCAGCAGCCATAACAGGGGGCTACCCTCCTACGAGCAGTACTTC. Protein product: CASSHNRGLPSYEQYF.

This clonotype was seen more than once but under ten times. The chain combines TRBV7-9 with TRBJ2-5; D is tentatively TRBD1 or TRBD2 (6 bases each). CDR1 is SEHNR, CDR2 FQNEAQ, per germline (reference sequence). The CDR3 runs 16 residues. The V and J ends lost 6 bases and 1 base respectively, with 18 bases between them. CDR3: CASRRGTGGAQETQYF. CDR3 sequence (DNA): TGTGCCAGCAGGCGAGGAACCGGGGGCGCCCAAGAGACCCAGTACTTC.

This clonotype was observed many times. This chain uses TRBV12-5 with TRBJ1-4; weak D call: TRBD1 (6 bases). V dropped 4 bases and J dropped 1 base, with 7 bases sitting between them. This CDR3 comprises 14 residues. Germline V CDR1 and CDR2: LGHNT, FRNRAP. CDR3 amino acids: CASGSQGTNEKLFF. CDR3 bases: TGTGCTAGTGGTTCACAGGGAACTAATGAAAAACTGTTTTTT.

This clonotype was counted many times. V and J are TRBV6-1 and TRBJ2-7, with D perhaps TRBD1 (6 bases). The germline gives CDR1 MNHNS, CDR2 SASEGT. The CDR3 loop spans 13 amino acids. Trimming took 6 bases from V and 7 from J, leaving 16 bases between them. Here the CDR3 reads CASRSSQGLEQYF. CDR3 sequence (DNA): TGTGCCAGCAGGTCCTCGCAGGGGCTGGAGCAGTACTTC.

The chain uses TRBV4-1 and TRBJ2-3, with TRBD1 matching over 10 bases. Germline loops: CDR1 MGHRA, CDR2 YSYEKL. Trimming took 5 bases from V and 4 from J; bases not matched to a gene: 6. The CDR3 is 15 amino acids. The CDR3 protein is CASSKGQGSADTQYF. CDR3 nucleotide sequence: TGCGCCAGCAGCAAGGGACAGGGGTCCGCAGATACGCAGTATTTT.

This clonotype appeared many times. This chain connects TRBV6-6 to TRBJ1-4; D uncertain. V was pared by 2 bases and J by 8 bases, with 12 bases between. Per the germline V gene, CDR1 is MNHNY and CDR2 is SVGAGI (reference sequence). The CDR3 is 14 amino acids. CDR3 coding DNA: TGTGCCAGCAGTTACGGCCGGACGGGAGAAAAACTGTTTTTT. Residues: CASSYGRTGEKLFF.

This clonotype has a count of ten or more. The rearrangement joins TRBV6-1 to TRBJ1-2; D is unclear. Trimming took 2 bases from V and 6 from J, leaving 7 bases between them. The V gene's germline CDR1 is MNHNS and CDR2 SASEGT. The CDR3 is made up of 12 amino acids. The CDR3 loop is CASSESRHGYTF. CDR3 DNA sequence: TGTGCCAGCAGTGAATCCCGTCATGGCTACACCTTC.

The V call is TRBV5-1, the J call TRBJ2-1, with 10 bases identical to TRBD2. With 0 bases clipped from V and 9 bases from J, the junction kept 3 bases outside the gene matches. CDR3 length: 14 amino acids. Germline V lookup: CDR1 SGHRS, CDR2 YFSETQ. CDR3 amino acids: CASSLEVAGGEQFF. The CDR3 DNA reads TGCGCCAGCAGCTTGGAAGTAGCGGGAGGTGAGCAGTTCTTC.

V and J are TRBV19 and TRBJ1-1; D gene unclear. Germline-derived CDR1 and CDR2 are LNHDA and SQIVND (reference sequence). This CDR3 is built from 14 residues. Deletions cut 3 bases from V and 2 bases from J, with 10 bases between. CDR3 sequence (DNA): TGTGCCAGTAGTATGGACGGCGGCAACACTGAAGCTTTCTTT. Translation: CASSMDGGNTEAFF. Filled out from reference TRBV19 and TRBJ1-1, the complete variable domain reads DGGITQSPKYLFRKEGQNVTLSCEQNLNHDAMYWYRQDPGQGLRLIYYSQIVNDFQKGDIAEGYSVSREKKESFPLTVTSAQKNPTAFYLCASSMDGGNTEAFFGQGTRLTVV.

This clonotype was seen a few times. This chain's CDR3 is CSSGAMNEQFF. The CDR3 DNA is TGCAGCTCAGGGGCTATGAATGAGCAGTTCTTC. The genes are TRBV29-1 and TRBJ2-1; D perhaps matches TRBD1 (6 bases). This CDR3 has 11 residues. Between the trimmed V and J ends, which lost 8 bases and 7 bases, there was a span of 12 bases. Germline CDR1 and CDR2: SQVTM and ANQGSEA.

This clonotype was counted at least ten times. This CDR3 is CASSLNPQGAVNTEAFF. The CDR3 DNA reads as TGTGCCAGCAGCTTAAACCCACAGGGGGCGGTGAACACTGAAGCTTTCTTT. The chain couples TRBV7-2 to TRBJ1-1; 9 positions match TRBD1. Germline trimming cut 2 bases from V and 0 bases from J; bases unmatched to any gene: 7. In germline, CDR1 is SGHTA, CDR2 FQGNSA. CDR3 length: 17 amino acids. Full variable domain (missing parts from reference TRBV7-2 and TRBJ1-1): GAGVSQSPSNKVTEKGKDVELRCDPISGHTALYWYRQSLGQGLEFLIYFQGNSAPDKSGLPSDRFSAERTGGSVSTLTIQRTQQEDSAVYLCASSLNPQGAVNTEAFFGQGTRLTVV.

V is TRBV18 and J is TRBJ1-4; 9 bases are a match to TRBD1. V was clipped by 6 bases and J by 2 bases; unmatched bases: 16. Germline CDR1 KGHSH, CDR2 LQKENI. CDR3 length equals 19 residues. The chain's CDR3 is CASSRGPGQGIETNEKLFF. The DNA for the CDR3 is TGTGCCAGCTCCCGTGGCCCGGGACAGGGTATAGAGACTAATGAAAAACTGTTTTTT.

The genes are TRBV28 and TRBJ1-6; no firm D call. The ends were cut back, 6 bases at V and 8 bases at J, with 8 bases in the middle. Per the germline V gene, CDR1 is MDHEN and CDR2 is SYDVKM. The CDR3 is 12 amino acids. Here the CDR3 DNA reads TGTGCCAGCAGGATGGTCCATTCACCCCTCCACTTT. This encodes CASRMVHSPLHF.

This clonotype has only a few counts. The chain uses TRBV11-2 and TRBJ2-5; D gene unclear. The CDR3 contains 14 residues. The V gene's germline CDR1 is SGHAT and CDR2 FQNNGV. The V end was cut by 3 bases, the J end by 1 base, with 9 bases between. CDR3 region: CASSFFGPQETQYF. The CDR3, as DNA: TGTGCCAGCAGCTTTTTTGGCCCCCAAGAGACCCAGTACTTC.

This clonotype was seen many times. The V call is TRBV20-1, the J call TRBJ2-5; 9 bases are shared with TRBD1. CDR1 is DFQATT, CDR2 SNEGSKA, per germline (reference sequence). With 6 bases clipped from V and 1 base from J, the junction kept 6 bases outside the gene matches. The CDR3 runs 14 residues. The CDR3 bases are TGCAGTGCCGAGGGGGACAGGGCCCAAGAGACCCAGTACTTC. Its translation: CSAEGDRAQETQYF.